A single sample is the source of the 31 T cell receptor beta chains below, sequenced in a study of blood T cell repertoires in COVID-19. Measured with immunoSEQ multiplex PCR; TCRdb has only the in-frame clones, and not every one. This sample has 95,000 to 110,000 clones, with approximately 80% found just once. The source material was peripheral blood. The receptors derive from a man between 60 and 75 years old with acute or convalescent COVID-19.

The chain couples TRBV19 to TRBJ1-2; D is unresolved. Between the trimmed V and J ends, which lost 3 bases and 5 bases, there was a span of 10 bases. The CDR3 has 13 residues. Per the germline V gene, CDR1 is LNHDA and CDR2 is SQIVND (reference sequence). CDR3: CASSMRKWYGYTF. In DNA, the CDR3 is TGTGCCAGTAGTATGCGGAAGTGGTATGGCTACACCTTC.

This clone was observed a few times. V and J are TRBV9 and TRBJ2-7; D possibly corresponds to TRBD1 (6 bases). CDR3 length: 15 residues. Germline CDR1 is SGDLS and CDR2 is YYNGEE. With 3 bases removed from V and 1 base from J, the gap between germline ends came to 14 bases. This CDR3 is CASSGDTPFSYEQYV. The DNA of the CDR3 is TGTGCCAGCAGCGGGGACACCCCGTTTTCCTACGAGCAGTACGTC.

This sequence joins TRBV7-9 and TRBJ2-1; D ambiguous. Trimming took 0 bases from V and 0 from J, leaving 3 bases between them. The CDR3 is 14 amino acids. Germline V CDR1 and CDR2: SEHNR, FQNEAQ (reference sequence). The CDR3 region has the DNA TGTGCCAGCAGCTTAGCTAGCTCCTACAATGAGCAGTTCTTC. As protein: CASSLASSYNEQFF.

The chain joins TRBV5-1 to TRBJ2-2; D is undetermined. V lost 3 bases, J lost 5 bases, and 14 bases lay in between. Germline V gene lookup returns CDR1 SGHRS and CDR2 YFSETQ. This CDR3 contains 15 residues. The CDR3 region has the DNA TGCGCCAGCAGCTCCTCCTACAACAGAACCGGGGAGCTGTTTTTT. Translating gives CASSSSYNRTGELFF.

V is TRBV6-5 and J is TRBJ2-2, with 8 bases lining up with TRBD1. This CDR3 has 14 amino acids. Per the germline V gene, CDR1 is MNHEY and CDR2 is SVGAGI. Trimming at V came to 8 bases and at J to 6 bases, leaving 8 bases not matched to a gene. The DNA for the CDR3 is TGTGCCAGCGATAAAGACAGGGGAGCCGGGGAGCTGTTTTTT. It is translated as CASDKDRGAGELFF.

This clone occurred a few times. The V gene is TRBV5-6, the J gene TRBJ2-7; the match to TRBD1 covers 9 bases. The CDR3 runs to 16 residues. Germline CDR1 is SGHDT and CDR2 is YYEEEE. The junction had 8 bases not matched to a gene; V was cut back by 4 bases and J by 0 bases. CDR3 loop: CASSPGQGYSSYEQYV. As DNA, the CDR3 is TGTGCCAGCAGCCCAGGACAGGGGTACAGCTCCTACGAGCAGTACGTC.

The chain is built from TRBV20-1 and TRBJ1-2; D possibly corresponds to TRBD1 (5 bases). V lost 0 bases and J lost 9, with 8 bases in between. The CDR3 covers 11 residues. CDR1 is DFQATT and CDR2 is SNEGSKA in the germline V gene (reference sequence). The CDR3: CSARDQGRYTF. CDR3 in DNA: TGCAGTGCTAGAGATCAGGGTCGCTACACCTTC.

The chain employs TRBV18 and TRBJ1-2; tentative D call: TRBD1 (6 bases). V lost 6 bases, J lost 4 bases, and 9 bases lay in between. Germline CDR1 and CDR2: KGHSH and LQKENI. The CDR3 is made up of 12 amino acids. This CDR3 reads CASSLDSYGYTF. CDR3 in DNA: TGTGCCAGCTCGCTGGACAGCTATGGCTACACCTTC.

V is TRBV5-1 and J is TRBJ1-5; D ambiguous. V was trimmed by 0 bases and J by 7 bases, leaving 11 bases between them. The V gene's germline CDR1 is SGHRS and CDR2 YFSETQ. The CDR3 covers 14 residues. The CDR3, as DNA: TGCGCCAGCAGCTTGGCCGGGATAGGCCAGCCCCAGCATTTT. It encodes CASSLAGIGQPQHF.

The chain carries TRBV30 and TRBJ2-3, with 8 positions matching TRBD2. The trim removed 1 base at V and 2 bases at J, leaving 11 bases unmatched. The CDR3 covers 17 residues. Per germline, CDR1 GTSNPN and CDR2 SVGIG (reference sequence). The CDR3 reads CAWSASIGGRFTDTQYF. For the CDR3, the DNA is TGTGCCTGGAGTGCCTCGATAGGCGGGAGGTTCACAGATACGCAGTATTTT.

This chain joins TRBV27 and TRBJ1-5; D may be TRBD1 (5 bases). The V end lost 6 bases, the J end lost 7 bases, and 16 bases lay between the germline ends. The CDR3 length is 14 residues. Germline CDR1 and CDR2: MNHEY and SMNVEV (reference sequence). CDR3 sequence (DNA): TGTGCCAGCAGGCTCCAGGGAGGTGGGCAGCCCCAGCATTTT. It specifies CASRLQGGGQPQHF.

The chain couples TRBV11-3 to TRBJ1-1; possible D gene TRBD1, 5 bases. The germline CDR1 and CDR2 sequences are SGHNT and YENEEA. V was clipped by 7 bases and J by 1 base, with 16 bases between them. The length of the CDR3 is 15 residues. CDR3 residues: CASTTATLENTEAFF. The CDR3 nucleotides are TGTGCCAGCACGACAGCCACTTTGGAGAACACTGAAGCTTTCTTT.

The chain's CDR3 is CASSELAASSYNEQFF. Written as DNA, the CDR3 is TGTGCCAGCAGTGAACTAGCGGCGAGCTCCTACAATGAGCAGTTCTTC. V gene TRBV2 combines with J gene TRBJ2-1; 7 nucleotides match TRBD2. The germline V gene has CDR1 SNHLY and CDR2 FYNNEI. The V segment lost 2 bases and the J segment 0 bases; nucleotides outside the gene matches: 4. This CDR3 comprises 16 residues.

The gene calls are TRBV19 and TRBJ2-2; possible D gene TRBD2, 5 bases. Per the germline V gene, CDR1 is LNHDA and CDR2 is SQIVND (reference sequence). Trimming took off 3 bases at V and 4 bases at J, with 12 bases between the two ends. This CDR3 comprises 15 residues. CDR3 DNA sequence: TGTGCCAGTAGTATTAGACGGGAAATCACCGGGGAGCTGTTTTTT. It is translated as CASSIRREITGELFF.

V is TRBV27 and J is TRBJ2-5, with a possible D match to TRBD1 (5 bases). The V and J ends lost 4 bases and 5 bases respectively, with 14 bases between them. CDR1 MNHEY and CDR2 SMNVEV come from the germline V gene (reference sequence). The CDR3 spans 14 residues. CDR3 nucleotide sequence: TGTGCCAGCAGTTATTCAGGGCACCGGGAGACCCAGTACTTC. As protein: CASSYSGHRETQYF.

The V call is TRBV6-2 or TRBV6-3, the J call TRBJ2-7; 11 bases agree with TRBD2. This CDR3 has 19 residues. With 2 bases clipped from V and 6 bases from J, the junction kept 18 bases outside the gene matches. Per germline, CDR1 MNHEY and CDR2 SVGEGT. The CDR3 coding sequence is TGTGCCAGCAGTTACCCCGGGACTAGCGGAGGGCCCCCTAAAGGCGAGCAGTACGTC. The encoded protein is CASSYPGTSGGPPKGEQYV.

The chain links TRBV21-1 to TRBJ2-7; the DNA was not compared with TRBD1, the D call given in the table. TRBV21-1 represents a pseudogene. The CDR3 extends over 13 amino acids. In DNA form, the CDR3 reads TGTGCCAGCAGCAAAGGGCATTTCTACGAGCAGTACGTC. This gives the protein CASSKGHFYEQYV.

This clone was seen more than once but under ten times. The V and J genes are TRBV5-4 and TRBJ1-2, with 9 positions matching TRBD1. The ends lost 2 bases at V and 1 base at J; junction bases unmatched: 12. This CDR3 contains 18 residues. From germline, CDR1 is SGHNT and CDR2 YYREEE (reference sequence). CDR3 sequence reads: CASSLGGGQGANNYGYTF. CDR3 bases: TGTGCCAGCAGCTTAGGGGGGGGACAGGGTGCAAATAACTATGGCTACACCTTC.

This rearrangement joins TRBV4-1 to TRBJ2-3; 13 positions agree with TRBD2. Germline CDR1 is MGHRA and CDR2 is YSYEKL. J was trimmed by 2 bases and V by 6 bases; bases with no gene match: 11. The CDR3 contains 18 residues. The CDR3 spells CASRTTSGRPLTTDTQYF. The CDR3, as DNA: TGCGCCAGCAGAACGACTAGCGGGAGGCCTCTCACCACAGATACGCAGTATTTT.

The V gene is TRBV19, the J gene TRBJ1-1; a possible D gene is TRBD1 (5 bases). V was clipped by 8 bases and J by 0 bases, with 13 bases between them. This CDR3 is 14 amino acids long. Germline assignment: CDR1 LNHDA and CDR2 SQIVND (reference sequence). For the CDR3, the DNA is TGTGCCAGTCCCGCCCCAGGGCTGAACACTGAAGCTTTCTTT. This gives the protein CASPAPGLNTEAFF. Full variable domain (missing parts from reference TRBV19 and TRBJ1-1): DGGITQSPKYLFRKEGQNVTLSCEQNLNHDAMYWYRQDPGQGLRLIYYSQIVNDFQKGDIAEGYSVSREKKESFPLTVTSAQKNPTAFYLCASPAPGLNTEAFFGQGTRLTVV.

V is TRBV4-1 and J is TRBJ1-1; the match to TRBD1 covers 8 bases. Germline values: CDR1 MGHRA, CDR2 YSYEKL. The CDR3 has 15 residues. With V trimmed by 4 bases and J by 0 bases, 4 bases remained unmatched. The CDR3 reads CASSPRGQVNTEAFF. DNA for the CDR3: TGCGCCAGCAGCCCCCGGGGACAGGTGAACACTGAAGCTTTCTTT.

This clone has ten or more counts. The gene calls are TRBV29-1 and TRBJ2-7; D unclear. The CDR3 totals 12 residues. The V gene lost 4 bases and the J gene lost 4 bases, with 11 bases spanning the gap. Germline CDR1 is SQVTM and CDR2 is ANQGSEA. CDR3 amino acids: CSVVGDGYEQYV. Here the CDR3 DNA reads TGCAGCGTTGTAGGTGACGGGTACGAGCAGTACGTC.

The CDR3 protein is CASSVAGEQFF. In nucleotides, the CDR3 is TGTGCCAGCAGCGTAGCAGGTGAGCAGTTCTTC. The rearrangement uses TRBV9 and TRBJ2-1; D call uncertain. Trimming removed 0 bases at V and 9 bases at J, with 4 bases between. The CDR3 covers 11 residues. Germline V CDR1 and CDR2: SGDLS, YYNGEE.

The rearrangement joins TRBV23-1 to TRBJ1-5; D remains unclear. TRBV23-1 is annotated as an ORF whose role is uncertain. CDR3 length: 15 residues. V lost 0 bases and J lost 1, with 7 bases in between. CDR3 amino acids: CASSQSIQSNQPQHF. The CDR3 DNA reads as TGCGCCAGCAGTCAATCCATACAGAGCAATCAGCCCCAGCATTTT.

J is TRBJ1-5 and V is TRBV28; 9 nucleotides match TRBD1. V shed 4 bases, J shed 3 bases, and the junction held 7 bases outside the gene matches. Germline CDR1 MDHEN, CDR2 SYDVKM. The CDR3 loop spans 16 amino acids. CDR3 amino acids: CASSYLTGGVNQPQHF. DNA of the CDR3: TGTGCCAGCAGTTACTTAACAGGGGGCGTCAATCAGCCCCAGCATTTT.

CDR3 sequence: CASRQSDRESGELFF. CDR3 DNA: TGTGCCAGTAGGCAATCGGACAGAGAGTCCGGGGAGCTGTTTTTT. The rearrangement joins TRBV19 to TRBJ2-2, with D perhaps TRBD1 (6 bases). CDR1 and CDR2 (germline): LNHDA, SQIVND (reference sequence). This CDR3 comprises 15 residues. V gave up 6 bases and J gave up 6 bases, with 17 bases separating them.

This clone was observed a single time. The rearrangement links TRBV3-1 (or the pseudogene TRBV3-2) to TRBJ2-7; a weak D match, TRBD2 (5 bases). This CDR3 comprises 14 residues. Per germline, CDR1 LGHDT and CDR2 YNNKEL (reference sequence). Trimming took off 7 bases at V and 2 bases at J, with 15 bases between the two ends. This CDR3 is CASNLRGQPYEQYF. In DNA form, the CDR3 reads TGTGCCAGCAATCTGAGAGGGCAACCCTACGAGCAGTACTTC.

The rearrangement links TRBV11-2 to TRBJ1-1, with TRBD1 as a possible D gene (6 bases). The CDR3 length is 13 residues. V was pared by 3 bases and J by 7 bases, with 12 bases between. CDR1 and CDR2 (germline): SGHAT, FQNNGV. CDR3 sequence: CASSFRGFGEAFF. In DNA, the CDR3 is TGTGCCAGCAGCTTCAGGGGTTTCGGTGAAGCTTTCTTT. Supplemented by reference TRBV11-2 and TRBJ1-1, the full variable domain reads EAGVAQSPRYKIIEKRQSVAFWCNPISGHATLYWYQQILGQGPKLLIQFQNNGVVDDSQLPKDRFSAERLKGVDSTLKIQPAKLEDSAVYLCASSFRGFGEAFFGQGTRLTVV.

The chain is built from TRBV30 and TRBJ2-1, with no clear D. Trimming left V 2 bases short and J 5 bases short, with 10 bases between. The CDR3 is made up of 13 amino acids. Germline CDR1 is GTSNPN and CDR2 is SVGIG (reference sequence). This CDR3 is CAWSFQQDNEQFF. The DNA for the CDR3 is TGTGCCTGGAGTTTCCAACAAGACAATGAGCAGTTCTTC.

The chain combines TRBV2 with TRBJ2-2, with TRBD2 as a possible D gene (6 bases). The germline gives CDR1 SNHLY, CDR2 FYNNEI. CDR3 length: 13 residues. Trimming pared 4 bases from V and 6 bases from J, leaving 9 bases between. CDR3 bases: TGTGCCAGCAGTGGGGAGGTCGCCGGGGAGCTGTTTTTT. Protein product: CASSGEVAGELFF.

The J gene is TRBJ2-3, the V gene TRBV5-1, with D tentatively TRBD2 (5 bases). CDR1 and CDR2 (germline): SGHRS, YFSETQ. The CDR3 runs 13 residues. Trimming stripped 4 bases from V and 5 bases from J, with 11 bases between. The CDR3: CASSPGLLDTQYF. CDR3 bases: TGCGCCAGCAGCCCTGGACTTTTAGATACGCAGTATTTT.